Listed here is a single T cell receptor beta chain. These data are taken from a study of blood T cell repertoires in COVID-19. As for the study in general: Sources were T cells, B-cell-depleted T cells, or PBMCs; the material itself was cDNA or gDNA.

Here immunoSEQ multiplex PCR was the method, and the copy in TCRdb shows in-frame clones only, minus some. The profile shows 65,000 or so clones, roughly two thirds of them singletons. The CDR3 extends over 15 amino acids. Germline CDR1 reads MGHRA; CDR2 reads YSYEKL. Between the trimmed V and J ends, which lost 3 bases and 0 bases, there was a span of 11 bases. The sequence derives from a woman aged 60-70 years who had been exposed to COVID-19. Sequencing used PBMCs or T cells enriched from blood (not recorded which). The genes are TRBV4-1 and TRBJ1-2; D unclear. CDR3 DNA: TGCGCCAGCAGCCACCAGGAGGGAGCTAACTATGGCTACACCTTC. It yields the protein CASSHQEGANYGYTF.